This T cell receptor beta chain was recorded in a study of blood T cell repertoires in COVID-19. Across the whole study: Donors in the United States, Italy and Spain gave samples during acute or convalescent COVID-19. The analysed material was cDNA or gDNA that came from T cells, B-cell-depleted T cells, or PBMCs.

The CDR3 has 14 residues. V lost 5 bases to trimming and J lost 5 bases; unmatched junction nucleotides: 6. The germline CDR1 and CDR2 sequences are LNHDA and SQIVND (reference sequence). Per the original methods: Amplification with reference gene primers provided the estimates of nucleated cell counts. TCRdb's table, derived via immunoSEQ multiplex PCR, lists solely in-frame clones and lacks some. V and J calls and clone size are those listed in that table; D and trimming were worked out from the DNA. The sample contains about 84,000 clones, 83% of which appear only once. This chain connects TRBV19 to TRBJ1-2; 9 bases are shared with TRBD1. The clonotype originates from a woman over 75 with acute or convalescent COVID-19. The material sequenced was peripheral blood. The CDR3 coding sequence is TGTGCCAGTAGTCTTCCACAGGGGGCATATGGCTACACCTTC. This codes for CASSLPQGAYGYTF.